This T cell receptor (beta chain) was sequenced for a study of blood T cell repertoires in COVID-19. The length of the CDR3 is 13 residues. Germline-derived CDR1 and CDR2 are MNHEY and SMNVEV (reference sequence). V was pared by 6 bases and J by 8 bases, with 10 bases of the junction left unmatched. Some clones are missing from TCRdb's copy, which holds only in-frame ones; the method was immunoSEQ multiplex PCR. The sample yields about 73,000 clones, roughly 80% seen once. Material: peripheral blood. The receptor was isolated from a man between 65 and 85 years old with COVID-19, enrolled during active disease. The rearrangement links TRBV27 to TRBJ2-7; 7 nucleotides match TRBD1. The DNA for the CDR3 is TGTGCCAGCAGCTCCTACGACAGGGAAAAGCAGTACTTC. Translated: CASSSYDREKQYF.